The entry below describes one T cell receptor beta chain. These data belong to a study of CD8 T cells in Susac syndrome. V was clipped by 2 bases and J by 0 bases, with 5 bases between them. From germline, CDR1 is SGHAT and CDR2 FQNNGV. The CDR3 covers 13 residues. Random hexamers primed reverse transcription of about 0.5 to 1 ug RNA. By means of immunoSEQ multiplex PCR, TCR beta CDR3 spanning 54 Vbeta and 13 Jbeta underwent amplification. TCRdb redid the calling of the immunoSEQ multiplex PCR reads with MiXCR, one entry per CDR3 protein. Among about 130,000 distinct CDR3 sequences listed, about 90% were seen once.

Sequencing was done on a sample of CD8+ T cells from PBMCs. The genes are TRBV11-2 and TRBJ2-7, with D hard to call. The clonotype comes from a human donor with multiple sclerosis. DNA of the CDR3: TGTGCCAGCAGCTTACAGAGCTCCTACGAGCAGTACTTC. This encodes CASSLQSSYEQYF. The whole variable domain, filled in from reference TRBV11-2 and TRBJ2-7, reads EAGVAQSPRYKIIEKRQSVAFWCNPISGHATLYWYQQILGQGPKLLIQFQNNGVVDDSQLPKDRFSAERLKGVDSTLKIQPAKLEDSAVYLCASSLQSSYEQYFGPGTRLTVT.